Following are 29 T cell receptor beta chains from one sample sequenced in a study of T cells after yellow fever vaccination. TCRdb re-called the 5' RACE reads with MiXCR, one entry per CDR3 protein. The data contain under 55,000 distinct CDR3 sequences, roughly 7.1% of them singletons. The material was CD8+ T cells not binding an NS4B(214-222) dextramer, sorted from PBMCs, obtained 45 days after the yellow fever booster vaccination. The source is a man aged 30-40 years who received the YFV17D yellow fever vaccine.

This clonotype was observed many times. CDR3 sequence (DNA): TGTGCCAGCTCAAAAAAACAGGACAATGAGCAGTTCTTC. This codes for CASSKKQDNEQFF. The chain is built from TRBV6-4 and TRBJ2-1, with D possibly matching TRBD1 (5 bases). Germline loops: CDR1 MRHNA, CDR2 SNTAGT. This CDR3 is built from 13 residues. Trimming left V 8 bases short and J 5 bases short, with 13 bases between.

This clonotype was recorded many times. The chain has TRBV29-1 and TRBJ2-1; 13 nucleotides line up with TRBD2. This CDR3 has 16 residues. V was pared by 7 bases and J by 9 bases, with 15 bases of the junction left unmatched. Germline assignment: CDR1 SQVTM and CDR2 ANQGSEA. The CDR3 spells CSALSGGTSGNGEQFF. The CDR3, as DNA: TGCAGCGCCCTGAGCGGCGGGACTAGCGGGAACGGTGAGCAGTTCTTC.

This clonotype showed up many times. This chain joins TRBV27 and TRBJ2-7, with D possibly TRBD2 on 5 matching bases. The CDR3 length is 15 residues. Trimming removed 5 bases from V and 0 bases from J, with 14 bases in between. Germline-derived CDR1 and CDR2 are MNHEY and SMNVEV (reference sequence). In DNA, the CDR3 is TGTGCCAGCAGTCCAGACTACCCGAGCTCCTACGAGCAGTACTTC. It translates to CASSPDYPSSYEQYF.

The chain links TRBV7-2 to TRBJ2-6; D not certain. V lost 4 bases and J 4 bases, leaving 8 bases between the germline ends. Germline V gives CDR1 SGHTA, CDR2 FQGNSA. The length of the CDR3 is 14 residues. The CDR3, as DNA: TGTGCCAGCAGCTCTTCCTGGGGGGCCAACGTCCTGACTTTC. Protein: CASSSSWGANVLTF.

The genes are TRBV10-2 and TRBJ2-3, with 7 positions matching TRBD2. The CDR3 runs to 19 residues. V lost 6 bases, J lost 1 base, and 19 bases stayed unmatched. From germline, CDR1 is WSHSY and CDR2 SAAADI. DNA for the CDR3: TGCGCCAGCAGAGAGGAGTTGGGACTAACCCCGGTCGGCACAGATACGCAGTATTTT. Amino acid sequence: CASREELGLTPVGTDTQYF.

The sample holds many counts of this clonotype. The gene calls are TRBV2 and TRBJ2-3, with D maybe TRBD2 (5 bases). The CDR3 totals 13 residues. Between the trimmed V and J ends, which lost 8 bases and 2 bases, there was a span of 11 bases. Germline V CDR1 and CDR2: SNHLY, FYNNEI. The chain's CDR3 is CASFAGITDTQYF. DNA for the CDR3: TGTGCCAGCTTCGCCGGGATCACAGATACGCAGTATTTT.

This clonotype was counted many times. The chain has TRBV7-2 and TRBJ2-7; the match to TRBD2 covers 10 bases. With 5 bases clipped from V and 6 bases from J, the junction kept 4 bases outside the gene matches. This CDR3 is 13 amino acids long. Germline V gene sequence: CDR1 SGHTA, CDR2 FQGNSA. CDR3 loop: CASSQGLALEQYF. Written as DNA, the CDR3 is TGTGCCAGCAGCCAGGGACTAGCGCTCGAGCAGTACTTC.

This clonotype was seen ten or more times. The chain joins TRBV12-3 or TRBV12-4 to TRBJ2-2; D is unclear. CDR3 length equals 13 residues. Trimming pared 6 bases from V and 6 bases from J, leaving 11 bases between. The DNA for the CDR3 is TGTGCCAGCAGCTACCTGGGGTCCGGGGAGCTGTTTTTT. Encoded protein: CASSYLGSGELFF.

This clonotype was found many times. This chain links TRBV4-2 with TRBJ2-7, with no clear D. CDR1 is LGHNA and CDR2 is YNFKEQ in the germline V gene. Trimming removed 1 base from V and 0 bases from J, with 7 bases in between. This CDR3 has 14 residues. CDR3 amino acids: CASSQAKSSYEQYF. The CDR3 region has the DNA TGTGCCAGCAGCCAAGCTAAGAGCTCCTACGAGCAGTACTTC.

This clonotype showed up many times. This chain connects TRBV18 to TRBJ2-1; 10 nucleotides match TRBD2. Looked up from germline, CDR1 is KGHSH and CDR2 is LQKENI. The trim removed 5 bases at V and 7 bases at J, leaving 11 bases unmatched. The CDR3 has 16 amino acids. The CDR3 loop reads CASSVLAGEIRNEQFF. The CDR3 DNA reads TGTGCCAGCTCAGTGCTAGCGGGAGAGATACGGAATGAGCAGTTCTTC.

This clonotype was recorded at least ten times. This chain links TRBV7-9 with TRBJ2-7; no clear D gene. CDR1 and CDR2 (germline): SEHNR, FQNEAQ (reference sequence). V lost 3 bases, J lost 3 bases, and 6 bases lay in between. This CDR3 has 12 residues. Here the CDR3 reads CASSFSNYEQYF. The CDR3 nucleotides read TGTGCCAGCAGCTTTTCAAACTACGAGCAGTACTTC.

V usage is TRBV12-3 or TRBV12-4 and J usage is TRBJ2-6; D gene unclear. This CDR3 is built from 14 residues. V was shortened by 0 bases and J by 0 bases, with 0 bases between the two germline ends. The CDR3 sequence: CASSLASGANVLTF. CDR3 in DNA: TGTGCCAGCAGTTTAGCCTCTGGGGCCAACGTCCTGACTTTC.

The CDR3 loop is CASSFPLKETQYF. The CDR3 nucleotides are TGTGCCAGCAGCTTTCCCCTAAAAGAGACCCAGTACTTC. This chain uses TRBV7-8 with TRBJ2-5; no firm D call. The CDR3 consists of 13 residues. Trimming took 3 bases from V and 3 from J, leaving 8 bases between them. Per germline, CDR1 SGHVS and CDR2 FQNEAQ.

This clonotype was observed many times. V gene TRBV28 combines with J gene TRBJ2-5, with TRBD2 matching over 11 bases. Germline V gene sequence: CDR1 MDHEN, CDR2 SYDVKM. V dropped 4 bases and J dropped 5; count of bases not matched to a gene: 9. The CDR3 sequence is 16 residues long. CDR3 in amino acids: CASSSPGLAVSETQYF. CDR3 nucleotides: TGTGCCAGCAGTTCTCCGGGACTAGCGGTGTCGGAGACCCAGTACTTC.

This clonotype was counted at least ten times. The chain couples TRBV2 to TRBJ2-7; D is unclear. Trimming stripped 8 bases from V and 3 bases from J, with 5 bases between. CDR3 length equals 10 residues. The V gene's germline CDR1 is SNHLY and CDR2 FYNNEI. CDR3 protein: CASAGYEQYF. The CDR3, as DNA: TGTGCCAGCGCCGGCTACGAGCAGTACTTC. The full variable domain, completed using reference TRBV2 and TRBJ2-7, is EPEVTQTPSHQVTQMGQEVILRCVPISNHLYFYWYRQILGQKVEFLVSFYNNEISEKSEIFDDQFSVERPDGSNFTLKIRSTKLEDSAMYFCASAGYEQYFGPGTRLTVT.

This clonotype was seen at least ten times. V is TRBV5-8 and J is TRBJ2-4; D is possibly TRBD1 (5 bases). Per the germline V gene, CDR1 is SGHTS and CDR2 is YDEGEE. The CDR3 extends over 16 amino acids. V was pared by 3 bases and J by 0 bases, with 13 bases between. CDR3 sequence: CASSSDSRLAKNIQYF. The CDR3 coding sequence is TGTGCCAGCAGCTCCGACAGCCGTCTAGCCAAAAACATTCAGTACTTC. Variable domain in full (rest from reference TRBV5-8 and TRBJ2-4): EAGVTQSPTHLIKTRGQQATLRCSPISGHTSVYWYQQALGLGLQFLLWYDEGEERNRGNFPPRFSGRQFPNYSSELNVNALELEDSALYLCASSSDSRLAKNIQYFGAGTRLSVL.

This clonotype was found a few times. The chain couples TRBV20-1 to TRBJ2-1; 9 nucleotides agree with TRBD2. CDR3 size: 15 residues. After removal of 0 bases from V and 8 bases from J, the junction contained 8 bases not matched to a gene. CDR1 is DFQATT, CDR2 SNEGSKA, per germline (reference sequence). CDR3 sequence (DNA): TGCAGTGCTAGAGATCTGTTAGCGGGAGCCTATGAGCAGTTCTTC. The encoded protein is CSARDLLAGAYEQFF.

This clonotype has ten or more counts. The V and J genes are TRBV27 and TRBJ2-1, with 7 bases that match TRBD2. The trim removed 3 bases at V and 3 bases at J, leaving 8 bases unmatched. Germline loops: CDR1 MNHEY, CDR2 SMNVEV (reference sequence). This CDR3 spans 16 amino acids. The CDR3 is CASSLRGGSGYNEQFF. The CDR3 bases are TGTGCCAGCAGTTTGCGGGGCGGGAGTGGCTACAATGAGCAGTTCTTC.

This chain's CDR3 is CASSPTHPGTSGSSYEQYF. CDR3 bases: TGTGCCAGCAGCCCAACCCACCCCGGGACTAGCGGTAGCTCCTACGAGCAGTACTTC. The chain recombines TRBV7-3 with TRBJ2-7, with 11 bases identical to TRBD2. The CDR3 extends over 19 amino acids. Losses at the gene ends were 5 bases for V and 0 bases for J; bases not matched to a gene: 15. Germline V gene data show CDR1 as SGHTA and CDR2 as FQGTGA. Drawing the rest from reference TRBV7-3 and TRBJ2-7, the complete variable domain is GAGVSQTPSNKVTEKGKYVELRCDPISGHTALYWYRQSLGQGPEFLIYFQGTGAADDSGLPNDRFFAVRPEGSVSTLKIQRTERGDSAVYLCASSPTHPGTSGSSYEQYFGPGTRLTVT.

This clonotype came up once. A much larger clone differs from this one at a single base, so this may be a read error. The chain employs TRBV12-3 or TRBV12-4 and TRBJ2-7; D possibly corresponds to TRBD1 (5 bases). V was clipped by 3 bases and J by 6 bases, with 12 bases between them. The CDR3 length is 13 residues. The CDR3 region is CASSFPGQGEQYF. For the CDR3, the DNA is TGTGCCAGCAGTTTCCCCGGCCAGGGCGAGCAGTACTTC.

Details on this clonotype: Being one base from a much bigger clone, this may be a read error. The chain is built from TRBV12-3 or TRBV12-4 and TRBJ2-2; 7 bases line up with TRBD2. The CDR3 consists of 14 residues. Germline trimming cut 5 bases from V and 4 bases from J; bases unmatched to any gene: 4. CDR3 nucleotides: TGTGCCAGCAGTCCTAGCGGAATCACCGGGGAGCTGTTTTTT. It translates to CASSPSGITGELFF.

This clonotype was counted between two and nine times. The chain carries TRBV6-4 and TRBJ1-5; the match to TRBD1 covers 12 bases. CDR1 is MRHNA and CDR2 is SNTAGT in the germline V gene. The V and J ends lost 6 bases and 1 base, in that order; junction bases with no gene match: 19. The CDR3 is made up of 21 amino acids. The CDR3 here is CASSQHPGTGGLVESNQPQHF. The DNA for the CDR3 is TGTGCCAGCAGCCAACACCCAGGGACAGGGGGCTTAGTCGAGAGCAATCAGCCCCAGCATTTT.

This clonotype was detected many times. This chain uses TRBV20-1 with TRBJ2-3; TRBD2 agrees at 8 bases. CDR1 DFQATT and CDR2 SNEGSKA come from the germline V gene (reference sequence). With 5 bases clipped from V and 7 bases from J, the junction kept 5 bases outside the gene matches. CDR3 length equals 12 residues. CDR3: CSARGGTYTQYF. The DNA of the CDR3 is TGCAGTGCTCGGGGGGGCACGTATACGCAGTATTTT.

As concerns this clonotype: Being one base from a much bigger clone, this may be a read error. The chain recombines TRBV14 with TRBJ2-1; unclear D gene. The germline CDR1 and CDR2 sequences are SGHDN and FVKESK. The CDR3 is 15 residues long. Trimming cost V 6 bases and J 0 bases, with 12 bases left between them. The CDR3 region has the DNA TGTGCCAGCAGGCCTTTTAGTAGCTCCTACAATGAGCAGTTCTTC. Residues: CASRPFSSSYNEQFF.

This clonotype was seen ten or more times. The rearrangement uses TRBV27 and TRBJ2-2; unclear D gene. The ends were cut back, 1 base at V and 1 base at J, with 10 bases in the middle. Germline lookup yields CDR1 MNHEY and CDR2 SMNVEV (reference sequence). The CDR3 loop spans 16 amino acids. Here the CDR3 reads CASSLFSGQNTGELFF. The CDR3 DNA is TGTGCCAGCAGTTTATTTTCCGGGCAGAACACCGGGGAGCTGTTTTTT.

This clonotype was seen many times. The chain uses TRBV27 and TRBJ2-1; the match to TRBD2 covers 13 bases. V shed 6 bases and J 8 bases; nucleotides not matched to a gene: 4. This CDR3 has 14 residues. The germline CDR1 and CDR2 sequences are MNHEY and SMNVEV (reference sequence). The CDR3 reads CASSGLAGVHEQFF. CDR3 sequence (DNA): TGTGCCAGCAGCGGACTAGCGGGAGTCCATGAGCAGTTCTTC.

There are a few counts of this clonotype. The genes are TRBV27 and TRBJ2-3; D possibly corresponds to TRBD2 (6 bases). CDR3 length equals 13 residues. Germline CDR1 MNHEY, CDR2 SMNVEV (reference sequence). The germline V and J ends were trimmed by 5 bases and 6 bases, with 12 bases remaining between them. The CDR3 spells CASSPGGPDTQYF. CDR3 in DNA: TGTGCCAGCAGTCCTGGAGGGCCCGATACGCAGTATTTT.

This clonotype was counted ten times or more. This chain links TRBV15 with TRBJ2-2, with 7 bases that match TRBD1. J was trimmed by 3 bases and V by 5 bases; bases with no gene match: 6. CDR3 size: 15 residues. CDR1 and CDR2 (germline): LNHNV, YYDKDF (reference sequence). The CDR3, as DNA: TGTGCCACCAGCCAAAATGACAGGGACACCGGGGAGCTGTTTTTT. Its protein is CATSQNDRDTGELFF. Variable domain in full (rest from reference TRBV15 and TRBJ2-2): DAMVIQNPRYQVTQFGKPVTLSCSQTLNHNVMYWYQQKSSQAPKLLFHYYDKDFNNEADTPDNFQSRRPNTSFCFLDIRSPGLGDTAMYLCATSQNDRDTGELFFGEGSRLTVL.

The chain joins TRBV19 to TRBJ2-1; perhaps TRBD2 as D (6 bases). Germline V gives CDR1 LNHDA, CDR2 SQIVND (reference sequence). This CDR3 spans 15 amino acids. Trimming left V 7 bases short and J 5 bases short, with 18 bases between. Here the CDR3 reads CASKLPGLANNEQFF. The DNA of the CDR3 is TGTGCCAGTAAACTCCCGGGACTTGCTAACAATGAGCAGTTCTTC.